Below, 26 T cell receptor beta chains from the same sample are listed, as sequenced in a study of OX40 agonist ivuxolimab in advanced cancers. Clones were sequenced by immunoSEQ multiplex PCR, and TCRdb holds only the in-frame ones, with some missing. The repertoire holds roughly 53,000 clones, with over 80% as singletons. Sequenced material: CD4+ or CD8+ T cells sorted from blood, taken in a trial of the OX40 agonist ivuxolimab. These receptors were collected from an adult with an advanced solid tumor such as melanoma, head and neck, liver or kidney cancer.

The chain employs TRBV6-6 and TRBJ2-7; unclear D gene. The V gene's germline CDR1 is MNHNY and CDR2 SVGAGI (reference sequence). V lost 4 bases and J lost 2, with 9 bases in between. The CDR3 length is 13 residues. The DNA for the CDR3 is TGTGCCAGCAGTTCAATAGTGACCTACGAGCAGTACTTC. Amino acid sequence: CASSSIVTYEQYF.

V and J are TRBV21-1 and TRBJ2-7; no DNA check was done on the table's D call, TRBD2. TRBV21-1 is reported as a pseudogene. The CDR3 spans 18 residues. The chain's CDR3 is CASSKPRGLAGSSYEQYV. CDR3 nucleotide sequence: TGTGCCAGCAGCAAGCCCAGGGGACTAGCGGGGAGCTCCTACGAGCAGTACGTC.

The chain employs TRBV7-3 and TRBJ2-3; D possibly corresponds to TRBD2 (6 bases). V was pared by 4 bases and J by 5 bases, with 16 bases between. The length of the CDR3 is 15 residues. Germline V gene sequence: CDR1 SGHTA, CDR2 FQGTGA. The CDR3, as DNA: TGTGCCAGCAGCTATAGCGGATTCGAAGGAGATACGCAGTATTTT. This sequence encodes CASSYSGFEGDTQYF.

In this sample, this clone turned up a few times. The J gene is TRBJ2-3, the V gene TRBV5-1; 7 bases fit TRBD1. Germline V lookup: CDR1 SGHRS, CDR2 YFSETQ. With 0 bases clipped from V and 2 bases from J, the junction kept 3 bases outside the gene matches. There are 15 residues in the CDR3. CDR3 protein: CASSLGQGATDTQYF. The CDR3 DNA reads TGCGCCAGCAGCTTGGGACAGGGAGCCACAGATACGCAGTATTTT.

This chain joins TRBV5-6 and TRBJ2-3; D is ambiguous. V lost 4 bases, J lost 3 bases, and 12 bases lay in between. This CDR3 spans 14 amino acids. Looked up from germline, CDR1 is SGHDT and CDR2 is YYEEEE. The CDR3 sequence: CASSAGFRTDTQYF. CDR3 in DNA: TGTGCCAGCAGCGCCGGGTTTAGGACAGATACGCAGTATTTT.

The chain links TRBV7-9 to TRBJ2-7; the match to TRBD1 covers 8 bases. The CDR3 length is 14 residues. Per the germline V gene, CDR1 is SEHNR and CDR2 is FQNEAQ (reference sequence). Trimming removed 5 bases from V and 3 bases from J; junction bases left unmatched: 6. This CDR3 is CASSPAGGVYEQYV. DNA of the CDR3: TGTGCCAGCAGCCCCGCAGGGGGCGTCTACGAGCAGTACGTC.

This chain connects TRBV9 to TRBJ2-3; 9 bases are a match to TRBD2. From germline, CDR1 is SGDLS and CDR2 YYNGEE. CDR3 length equals 13 residues. The CDR3 nucleotides are TGTGCTTGGCGGGAGGGCCCGACAGATACGCAGTATTTT. Its protein is CAWREGPTDTQYF.

V is TRBV6-5 and J is TRBJ2-2; 10 bases fit TRBD1. The CDR3 contains 16 residues. Trimming took 1 base from V and 5 from J; bases not matched to a gene: 4. The V gene's germline CDR1 is MNHEY and CDR2 SVGAGI. The CDR3 loop reads CASSYLGTGVTGELFF. CDR3 bases: TGTGCCAGCAGTTACTTAGGGACAGGGGTGACCGGGGAGCTGTTTTTT.

In this sample, this clone turned up a few times. For the CDR3, the DNA is TGTGCCAGCAGCCTTGGAGCGGGAGGGAGCACAGATACGCAGTATTTT. Translation: CASSLGAGGSTDTQYF. The chain uses TRBV5-5 and TRBJ2-3, with 10 bases identical to TRBD2. J lost 0 bases, V lost 4 bases, and 5 bases had no gene match. Germline values: CDR1 SGHKS, CDR2 YYEKEE (reference sequence). The CDR3 extends over 16 amino acids. The whole variable domain, remainder taken from reference TRBV5-5 and TRBJ2-3, is DAGVTQSPTHLIKTRGQQVTLRCSPISGHKSVSWYQQVLGQGPQFIFQYYEKEERGRGNFPDRFSARQFPNYSSELNVNALLLGDSALYLCASSLGAGGSTDTQYFGPGTRLTVL.

The chain employs TRBV19 and TRBJ2-4, with D tentatively TRBD2 (6 bases). Germline V gene sequence: CDR1 LNHDA, CDR2 SQIVND (reference sequence). The germline V and J ends were trimmed by 6 bases and 0 bases, with 12 bases remaining between them. The length of the CDR3 is 15 residues. In nucleotides, the CDR3 is TGTGCCAGTAGGGGGCGGGAACTAGCCAAAAACATTCAGTACTTC. Translated, it gives CASRGRELAKNIQYF.

The table lists this clone with a count of one. The chain has TRBV9 and TRBJ2-2; 10 nucleotides agree with TRBD2. Germline V gene data show CDR1 as SGDLS and CDR2 as YYNGEE. CDR3 length: 18 amino acids. V was clipped by 7 bases and J by 1 base; unmatched bases: 13. CDR3 bases: TGTGCCAGCGTCTGCAGGCGGCTAGCGGGAGAGAACACCGGGGAGCTGTTTTTT. Protein sequence: CASVCRRLAGENTGELFF.

The chain employs TRBV7-8 and TRBJ2-5, with 7 bases lining up with TRBD2. The length of the CDR3 is 16 residues. Germline V gives CDR1 SGHVS, CDR2 FQNEAQ. J lost 3 bases, V lost 1 base, and 8 bases had no gene match. The DNA of the CDR3 is TGTGCCAGCAGCTTAGTCCCTAGCGGCCATAAAGAGACCCAGTACTTC. It specifies CASSLVPSGHKETQYF.

The chain links TRBV29-1 to TRBJ2-3; 8 nucleotides align to TRBD2. The V segment lost 8 bases and the J segment 3 bases; nucleotides outside the gene matches: 7. This CDR3 has 13 residues. From germline, CDR1 is SQVTM and CDR2 ANQGSEA. The CDR3 reads CSTSTSVTDTQYF. The CDR3 nucleotides are TGCAGCACCTCGACTAGCGTGACAGATACGCAGTATTTT.

This rearrangement joins TRBV6-5 to TRBJ1-1, with D unclear. The CDR3 covers 14 residues. The V end was cut by 2 bases, the J end by 1 base, with 8 bases between. The germline gives CDR1 MNHEY, CDR2 SVGAGI. The CDR3 DNA reads TGTGCCAGCAGTTACGAGGGTCCGAACACTGAAGCTTTCTTT. Its protein is CASSYEGPNTEAFF.

The rearrangement uses TRBV7-9 and TRBJ2-1; TRBD2 agrees at 11 bases. The length of the CDR3 is 15 residues. Germline loops: CDR1 SEHNR, CDR2 FQNEAQ (reference sequence). V shed 4 bases, J shed 4 bases, and the junction held 3 bases outside the gene matches. CDR3 region: CASSYLAGGYNEQFF. CDR3 nucleotide sequence: TGTGCCAGCAGCTACCTAGCGGGAGGTTACAATGAGCAGTTCTTC.

V usage is TRBV7-3 and J usage is TRBJ2-3; 11 bases are a match to TRBD2. CDR1 is SGHTA, CDR2 FQGTGA, per germline. This CDR3 is built from 14 residues. V lost 5 bases, J lost 4 bases, and 2 bases stayed unmatched. CDR3 region: CASSQLAGADTQYF. CDR3 nucleotides: TGTGCCAGCAGCCAACTAGCGGGGGCAGATACGCAGTATTTT.

The J gene is TRBJ1-5, the V gene TRBV27, with TRBD1 matching over 7 bases. The CDR3 runs 14 residues. Trimming took 5 bases from V and 10 from J; bases not matched to a gene: 11. Germline CDR1 is MNHEY and CDR2 is SMNVEV (reference sequence). The CDR3 spells CASSLRQGGAPQHF. CDR3 nucleotides: TGTGCCAGCAGTCTCCGACAGGGAGGCGCTCCCCAGCATTTT.

CDR3 region: CASRGQGAWEQYF. The CDR3 DNA reads TGTGCCAGCAGAGGACAGGGGGCGTGGGAGCAGTACTTC. The chain carries TRBV28 and TRBJ2-7, with TRBD1 matching over 11 bases. The CDR3 is 13 amino acids. Germline V gives CDR1 MDHEN, CDR2 SYDVKM. J was trimmed by 7 bases and V by 6 bases; bases with no gene match: 5.

This chain links TRBV19 with TRBJ1-2; possible D gene TRBD1, 6 bases. The germline gives CDR1 LNHDA, CDR2 SQIVND (reference sequence). CDR3 size: 16 residues. V lost 5 bases, J lost 5 bases, and 21 bases lay in between. The CDR3 region has the DNA TGTGCCAGTAGTCCCGGACAGCTGACGGGCCTATATGGCTACACCTTC. It codes for CASSPGQLTGLYGYTF.

The V gene is TRBV7-3, the J gene TRBJ1-1; 8 nucleotides match TRBD1. Germline lookup yields CDR1 SGHTA and CDR2 FQGTGA. V dropped 0 bases and J dropped 5; count of bases not matched to a gene: 5. This CDR3 contains 15 residues. CDR3 DNA sequence: TGTGCCAGCAGCTTAACCGGGACAGGAGGGACTGAAGCTTTCTTT. Its translation: CASSLTGTGGTEAFF. The variable domain in full, completed from reference TRBV7-3 and TRBJ1-1, reads GAGVSQTPSNKVTEKGKYVELRCDPISGHTALYWYRQSLGQGPEFLIYFQGTGAADDSGLPNDRFFAVRPEGSVSTLKIQRTERGDSAVYLCASSLTGTGGTEAFFGQGTRLTVV.

The V and J genes are TRBV7-2 and TRBJ1-4, with 9 bases matching TRBD1. This CDR3 is 15 amino acids long. V gave up 3 bases and J gave up 10 bases; unmatched junction bases: 9. Per the germline V gene, CDR1 is SGHTA and CDR2 is FQGNSA. The CDR3 is CASSFSTGGDGKLFF. CDR3 bases: TGTGCCAGCAGCTTTTCGACAGGGGGTGATGGAAAACTGTTTTTT.

This clone was counted between two and nine times. V usage is TRBV28 and J usage is TRBJ1-1, with 7 bases that match TRBD1. In germline, CDR1 is MDHEN, CDR2 SYDVKM. This CDR3 is 15 amino acids long. The J segment lost 1 base and the V segment lost 5 bases, leaving 7 bases of the junction unmatched. CDR3 DNA sequence: TGTGCCAGCAGTCCTACCGGGACAGCGAACACTGAAGCTTTCTTT. It codes for CASSPTGTANTEAFF.

The genes are TRBV2 and TRBJ2-3; D may be TRBD1 (5 bases). V lost 7 bases and J lost 5, with 13 bases in between. The CDR3 totals 13 residues. Looked up from germline, CDR1 is SNHLY and CDR2 is FYNNEI. The CDR3 DNA follows: TGTGCCAGCATGCAGCAGCAGGGAGATACGCAGTATTTT. As protein: CASMQQQGDTQYF.

The gene calls are TRBV5-1 and TRBJ2-4, with D hard to call. Between the trimmed V and J ends, which lost 4 bases and 0 bases, there was a span of 11 bases. The CDR3 loop spans 15 amino acids. Germline V gives CDR1 SGHRS, CDR2 YFSETQ. CDR3 sequence (DNA): TGCGCCAGCAGCGATGGCAGCATAGCCAAAAACATTCAGTACTTC. It yields the protein CASSDGSIAKNIQYF.

J is TRBJ2-1 and V is TRBV18, with a weak D call TRBD2 (6 bases). The germline gives CDR1 KGHSH, CDR2 LQKENI. Trimming left V 1 base short and J 10 bases short, with 14 bases between. This CDR3 has 14 residues. The CDR3: CASSPLTSPGEQFF. In DNA form, the CDR3 reads TGTGCCAGCTCACCACTTACTAGCCCCGGGGAGCAGTTCTTC.

The chain has TRBV30 and TRBJ2-7; 9 nucleotides line up with TRBD1. From germline, CDR1 is GTSNPN and CDR2 SVGIG (reference sequence). The CDR3 has 13 amino acids. With V trimmed by 5 bases and J by 4 bases, 6 bases remained unmatched. The DNA for the CDR3 is TGTGCCTGGTCCGGGACAGGGTTGTACGAGCAGTACGTC. This codes for CAWSGTGLYEQYV.